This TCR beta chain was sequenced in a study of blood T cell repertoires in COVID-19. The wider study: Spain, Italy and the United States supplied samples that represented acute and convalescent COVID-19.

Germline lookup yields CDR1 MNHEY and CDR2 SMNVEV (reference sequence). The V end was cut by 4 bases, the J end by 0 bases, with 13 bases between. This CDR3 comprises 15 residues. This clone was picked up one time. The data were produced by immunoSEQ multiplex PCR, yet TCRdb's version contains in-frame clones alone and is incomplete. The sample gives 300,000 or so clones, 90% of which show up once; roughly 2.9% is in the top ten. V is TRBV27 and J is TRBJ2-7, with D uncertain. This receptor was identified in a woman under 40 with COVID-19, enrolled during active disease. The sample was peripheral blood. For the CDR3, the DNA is TGTGCCAGCAGTTCCTTCGGGTTGAGCTCCTACGAGCAGTACTTC. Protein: CASSSFGLSSYEQYF.